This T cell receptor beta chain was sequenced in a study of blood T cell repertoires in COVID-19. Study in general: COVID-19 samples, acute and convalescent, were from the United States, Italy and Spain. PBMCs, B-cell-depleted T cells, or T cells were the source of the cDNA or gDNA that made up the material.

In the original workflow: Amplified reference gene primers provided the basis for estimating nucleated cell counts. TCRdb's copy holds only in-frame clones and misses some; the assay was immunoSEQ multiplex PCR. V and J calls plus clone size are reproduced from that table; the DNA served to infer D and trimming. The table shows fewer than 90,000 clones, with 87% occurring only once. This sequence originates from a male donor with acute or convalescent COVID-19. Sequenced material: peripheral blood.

This CDR3 reads CASRDRNSPLHF. Written as DNA, the CDR3 is TGTGCCAGCAGAGACAGAAATTCACCCCTCCACTTT. The V gene is TRBV6-5, the J gene TRBJ1-6, with D perhaps matching TRBD1 (5 bases). Trimming cost V 6 bases and J 7 bases, with 7 bases left between them. The length of the CDR3 is 12 residues. Germline loops: CDR1 MNHEY, CDR2 SVGAGI.